This TCR beta chain stems from a study of early T cells in non-severe SARS-CoV-2 infection. Study overall: Investigators sequenced bulk RNA drawn from unsorted whole blood, and chains remained unpaired. Notes on the study in general: Clonotype matching in VDJdb favored anti-spike CD8 responses and did not capture private and CD4 specificities.

Unique molecular identifiers (one per individual cDNA molecule) were attached. TCRdb re-called the 5' RACE reads through MiXCR, storing one row per CDR3 protein. Among 35,000 to 45,000 distinct CDR3 sequences listed, around 3.9% were seen once. Points on this clonotype: Its cognate antigen is unknown.

Germline-derived CDR1 and CDR2 are KGHSH and LQKENI. The CDR3 has 14 amino acids. V was trimmed by 2 bases and J by 1 base, leaving 8 bases between them. The TCR originated in an adult who was a healthcare worker with PCR-confirmed SARS-CoV-2 infection or an uninfected control (not recorded which). The sequencing input was whole blood. J is TRBJ1-1 and V is TRBV18; D is unclear. The CDR3: CASSPSTGNTEAFF. CDR3 DNA: TGTGCCAGCTCACCATCGACGGGGAACACTGAAGCTTTCTTT.